This entry features one TCR beta chain sequence. In the authors' methods: Reference gene primer amplification yielded estimated nucleated cell counts. Some clones are missing from TCRdb's copy, which holds only in-frame ones; the method was immunoSEQ multiplex PCR. D and trimming come from the DNA, and the V and J calls and clone size come from that table. The top ten clones hold approximately 5.1% of a sample with some 190,000 clones, 84% of them seen once. The CDR3 covers 16 residues. The trim removed 5 bases at V and 0 bases at J, leaving 5 bases unmatched. Looked up from germline, CDR1 is SGHAT and CDR2 is FQDESV (reference sequence). The entry originates in a study of blood T cell repertoires in COVID-19. As for the study in general: Samples of COVID-19 (acute and convalescent) were obtained from the United States, Italy and Spain. PBMCs, B-cell-depleted T cells, or T cells provided the cDNA or gDNA that made up the material.

The sample was peripheral blood. The sequence was obtained from a woman in her seventies with active or convalescent COVID-19. The gene calls are TRBV11-1 and TRBJ2-3; 10 nucleotides align to TRBD2. The CDR3 DNA reads TGTGCCAGCAGCCCTGGACTAGCGGAGAGCACAGATACGCAGTATTTT. It codes for CASSPGLAESTDTQYF. Variable domain in full (rest from reference TRBV11-1 and TRBJ2-3): EAEVAQSPRYKITEKSQAVAFWCDPISGHATLYWYRQILGQGPELLVQFQDESVVDDSQLPKDRFSAERLKGVDSTLKIQPAELGDSAMYLCASSPGLAESTDTQYFGPGTRLTVL.